The present TCR beta chain was sequenced within a study of spatial heterogeneity in lung cancer. As for the study in general: Sequence detection consistently recorded a greater number of beta-chain than alpha-chain sequences.

TCRdb used MiXCR to reprocess the 5' RACE reads, holding one entry per CDR3 protein. Of around 120,000 distinct CDR3 sequences listed, 12% are singletons. The CDR3 sequence is 16 residues long. Germline loops: CDR1 SGDLS, CDR2 YYNGEE. The V end lost 4 bases, the J end lost 5 bases, and 21 bases lay between the germline ends. Described time point: blood at routine non-recurrence follow-up after resection. Unsorted whole RNA samples from tumor, nontumor lung or frozen PBMC were sequenced. A few counts support this clonotype. This TCR came from a male donor with early-stage non-small cell lung cancer. The material was PBMCs, obtained at follow-up. The V and J genes are TRBV9 and TRBJ2-5, with D perhaps matching TRBD2 (6 bases). The DNA of the CDR3 is TGTGCCAGCAGCCCAGGCGCGCGGGGTTCGGGTGAGACCCAGTACTTC. Translation: CASSPGARGSGETQYF.